Listed below are T cell receptor beta chains from one sample, sequenced in a study of shared clonotypes between healthy human individuals. The table came from immunoSEQ multiplex PCR; TCRdb's copy has only in-frame clones and leaves some out. The sample contains some 2 million clones, approximately 95% of which appear only once. Specimen: naive CD4+ T cells sorted from blood. These receptors all come from a man between 18 and 29 years old in good health. Each CDR3 is given with its conserved first and last residue. A D gene is named only where the DNA matches it firmly. Some rows mark clone size as missing; the rest say once, few, many or name a class of expanded clone.

. TRBD2 TRBJ2-1 TRBV6-1 TGTGCCAGCAGGATACTAGCGGGAGGAGACAATGAGCAGTTCTTC CASRILAGGDNEQFF
. . TRBJ2-4 TRBV6-5 TGTGCCAGCAGCGAAAAAAGGAGGGAGGACATTCAGTACTTC CASSEKRREDIQYF
. TRBD1 TRBJ1-1 TRBV6-5 TGTGCCAGCAGTAAGGACAGGGAGAATTCTGAAGCTTTCTTT CASSKDRENSEAFF
. . TRBJ2-7 TRBV5-6 TGTGCCAGCAGCTTTGCAACGGCGTCCTACGAGCAGTACTTC CASSFATASYEQYF
. . TRBJ1-2 TRBV19 TGTGCCAGTAGTATAAAAAGTCAAAACTATGGCTACACCTTC CASSIKSQNYGYTF
. . TRBJ1-1 TRBV6-5 TGTGCCAGCAGCCGCCCTAACACTGAAGCTTTCTTT CASSRPNTEAFF
. . TRBJ2-1 TRBV4-1 TGCGCCAGCAGCCCCCTGGGGCGGAGCTCCTACAATGAGCAGTTCTTC CASSPLGRSSYNEQFF
once . TRBJ2-1 TRBV19 TGTGCCAGTAGTGCTCAGGGGAATGAGCAGTTCTTC CASSAQGNEQFF
. TRBD1 TRBJ1-1 TRBV29-1 TGCAGCGTTAAACAGACAGGGGATGGGAACACTGAAGCTTTCTTT CSVKQTGDGNTEAFF
. . TRBJ2-3 TRBV18 TGTGCCAGCTCACAACAGACGAACACAGATACGCAGTATTTT CASSQQTNTDTQYF
. . TRBJ2-1 TRBV6-5 TGTGCCAGCAAAACAGGGCTCCTTGACAATGAGCAGTTCTTC CASKTGLLDNEQFF
. TRBD2 TRBJ2-3 TRBV6-5 TGTGCCAGCAGGGCGGGAGGCACAGATACGCAGTATTTT CASRAGGTDTQYF
. TRBD1 TRBJ1-1 TRBV30 TGTGCCTGGAGTGAGGGACAGGGGAGCACTGAAGCTTTCTTT CAWSEGQGSTEAFF
. TRBD2 TRBJ2-1 TRBV10-2 TGCGCCAGCAGTTTCACCCGACTAGCGGGGGTAAATGAGCAGTTCTTC CASSFTRLAGVNEQFF
. TRBD2 TRBJ2-5 TRBV14 TGTGCCAGCAGCCTGTGGTGGACTAGCGGACTACAACAAGAGACCCAGTACTTC CASSLWWTSGLQQETQYF
. TRBD2 TRBJ2-7 TRBV7-2 TGTGCCAGCAGCTTAACTAGCGGGATAACCTACGAGCAGTACTTC CASSLTSGITYEQYF
. . TRBJ2-7 TRBV10-3 TGTGCCATCAGTGAGTCTAGCGGTCGCTACGAGCAGTACTTC CAISESSGRYEQYF
. TRBD2 TRBJ2-2 TRBV5-6 TGTGCCAGCAGCTTGGTAGCGGGGGTTGGGGAGCTGTTTTTT CASSLVAGVGELFF
. . TRBJ2-3 TRBV4-3 TGCGCCAGCAGCCGAGGGGACCCCTACACAGATACGCAGTATTTT CASSRGDPYTDTQYF
. . TRBJ1-2 TRBV6-5 TGTGCCAGCGCCGCCCGGGGGCCCCACTATGGCTACACCTTC CASAARGPHYGYTF
. . TRBJ1-1 TRBV30 TGTGCCTGGGGGGCTATCAACACTGAAGCTTTCTTT CAWGAINTEAFF
. TRBD1 TRBJ1-1 TRBV6-5 TGTGCCAGCAGTTACCGCACAGGGGTGGGGAACACTGAAGCTTTCTTT CASSYRTGVGNTEAFF
once TRBD1 TRBJ2-7 TRBV5-1 TGCGCCAGCAGCTTGATAGGGACAGCTTCCTACGAGCAGTACTTC CASSLIGTASYEQYF
. . TRBJ2-7 TRBV7-9 TGTGCCAGCAGCGGGGCCACCAGAAGTCGTTACGAGCAGTACTTC CASSGATRSRYEQYF
. . TRBJ2-1 TRBV11-3 TGTGCCAGCAGCTTAAGTGCCGGCTACAATGAGCAGTTCTTC CASSLSAGYNEQFF
. TRBD1 TRBJ2-7 TRBV18 TGTGCCAGCTCACCATCCCGGGACAGGGGACAGTACTTC CASSPSRDRGQYF
. . TRBJ2-1 TRBV2 TGTGCCAGCAGTGAGGTCAATGAGCAGTTCTTC CASSEVNEQFF
. . TRBJ2-3 TRBV11-2 TGTGCCAGCAGCTTAGTTGGGTTCACAGATACGCAGTATTTT CASSLVGFTDTQYF
. TRBD1 TRBJ1-1 TRBV18 TGTGCCAGCTCACCGGCTCCGGGACAGGGAGGGAATGAAGCTTTCTTT CASSPAPGQGGNEAFF
. TRBD2 TRBJ2-3 TRBV5-4 TGTGCCAGCAGCTCGACTAGCGGATCAGATACGCAGTATTTT CASSSTSGSDTQYF
. TRBD1 TRBJ1-6 TRBV19 TGTGCCAGTAGTCAAGGACAGGCCTTGGAACCCCTCCACTTT CASSQGQALEPLHF
. . TRBJ1-5 TRBV2 TGTGCCAGCAGTTCAGGGAGAAGTCAGCCCCAGCATTTT CASSSGRSQPQHF
. TRBD2 TRBJ2-1 TRBV6-1 TGTGCCAGCAGTGATCTACCCGTAGCGGGAATTGAGCAGTTCTTC CASSDLPVAGIEQFF
. . TRBJ1-2 TRBV2 TGTGCCAGCAATATAAATCAGCGGGGTGGCTACACCTTC CASNINQRGGYTF
. . TRBJ2-7 TRBV6-6 TGTGCCAGCAGTTCCAGCGTCGAGCAGTACTTC CASSSSVEQYF
. TRBD1 TRBJ1-4 TRBV28 TGTGCCAGCAGTTCCGGCAGGGGGCTGGGTCGGACTAATGAAAAACTGTTTTTT CASSSGRGLGRTNEKLFF
. . TRBJ2-7 TRBV4-1 TGCGCCAGCAGCCAATCTTGGCCAGGACCAACCGAGCAGTACTTC CASSQSWPGPTEQYF
. . TRBJ1-4 TRBV6-1 TGTGCCAGCAGTGCCTCGGGGGAAAAACTGTTTTTT CASSASGEKLFF
. TRBD2 TRBJ2-3 TRBV6-7 TGTGCCAGCAGTTTTGGGGGGGGAGATACGCAGTATTTT CASSFGGGDTQYF
. . TRBJ1-4 TRBV6-1 TGTGCCAGCAGTGAAGTTGGGGTACCGGGAGAAAAACTGTTTTTT CASSEVGVPGEKLFF
. . TRBJ2-1 TRBV7-8 TGTGCCAGCAGCCCAACTAGTACCCCCCCCAATGAGCAGTTCTTC CASSPTSTPPNEQFF
. TRBD1 TRBJ1-6 TRBV6-5 TGTGCCAGCAGTTATTTACCGGGACAGGGTACTTCACCCCTCCACTTT CASSYLPGQGTSPLHF
once . TRBJ1-6 TRBV30 TGTGCCTGGAGTGTACCCAGGGCCCATAATTCACCCCTCCACTTT CAWSVPRAHNSPLHF
. . TRBJ1-4 TRBV28 TGTGCCAGCAGCTTGGTTGAAGGAAATGAAAAACTGTTTTTT CASSLVEGNEKLFF
once . TRBJ1-1 TRBV27 TGTGCCAGCAGTTTAGGAGTACCTAACACTGAAGCTTTCTTT CASSLGVPNTEAFF
. . TRBJ1-1 TRBV18 TGTGCCAGCTCACCCTTACGGGGGGCGGGGTACACTGAAGCTTTCTTT CASSPLRGAGYTEAFF
. . TRBJ1-1 TRBV6-6 TGTGCCAGCAGTTACGACACTGAAGCTTTCTTT CASSYDTEAFF
. . TRBJ2-1 TRBV5-1 TGCGCCAGCATTTTTCAGCGGGCCTCCTACAATGAGCAGTTCTTC CASIFQRASYNEQFF
. TRBD1 TRBJ1-6 TRBV6-6 TGTGCCAGCAGTCGTACCGGGACAGCCCCTTCACCCCTCCACTTT CASSRTGTAPSPLHF
. TRBD2 TRBJ2-5 TRBV13 TGTGCCAGCAGCTTGACTAGCGGGGGGCGGCCAGAGACCCAGTACTTC CASSLTSGGRPETQYF